The 2 T cell receptor beta chains below come from one sample, sequenced in a study of blood T cells in healthy people across ages. A second PCR, run for 7 to 11 cycles, used a sample-barcoded 5' primer plus a J-beta primer mix. From the 5' RACE reads, TCRdb called clonotypes with MiXCR, one entry per CDR3 protein. The data show 790,000 or so distinct CDR3 sequences, about 47% seen once. The specimen was blood. The receptor set was obtained from a man older than 75 in good health.

At least ten counts were recorded for this clonotype. The chain employs TRBV5-1 and TRBJ2-3, with 10 bases identical to TRBD2. Germline V gives CDR1 SGHRS, CDR2 YFSETQ. CDR3 size: 14 residues. V shed 6 bases and J 6 bases; nucleotides not matched to a gene: 7. CDR3 in DNA: TGCGCCAGCAACCTAGCGGGAGACGGGGATACGCAGTATTTT. It encodes CASNLAGDGDTQYF.

The V and J genes are TRBV7-9 and TRBJ2-1; no clear D gene. CDR3 length equals 14 residues. Trimming stripped 2 bases from V and 4 bases from J, with 9 bases between. Germline CDR1 and CDR2: SEHNR and FQNEAQ (reference sequence). The CDR3 bases are TGTGCCAGCAGCTTACACAACCCGTACAATGAGCAGTTCTTC. It is translated as CASSLHNPYNEQFF.